These 25 T cell receptor beta chains were sequenced from one sample in a study of T-cell memory formation after mild COVID-19. TCRdb analysed the 5' RACE reads with MiXCR anew, one entry per CDR3 protein. The table includes about 280,000 distinct CDR3 sequences, 7% to 10% detected once. The material sequenced was PBMCs or a T cell subset sorted from them (not recorded which). These receptors all stem from a man between 18 and 29 years old who had mild COVID-19 (a few samples of this study predate the infection). Cell type and time point are not known.

This clonotype was picked up a small number of times. The chain couples TRBV24-1 to TRBJ2-1; D is uncertain. CDR1 and CDR2 from the germline V gene are KGHDR and SFDVKD. Between the trimmed V and J ends, which lost 7 bases and 5 bases, there was a span of 5 bases. This CDR3 spans 11 amino acids. The CDR3 DNA sequence: TGTGCCACCAGCGGTGACAATGAGCAGTTCTTC. Protein: CATSGDNEQFF.

The chain is built from TRBV5-4 and TRBJ2-5, with D uncertain. Germline V gives CDR1 SGHNT, CDR2 YYREEE (reference sequence). The germline V and J ends were trimmed by 4 bases and 6 bases, with 7 bases remaining between them. This CDR3 has 11 residues. CDR3 DNA: TGTGCCAGCAGCGCGTACCAGACCCAGTACTTC. Protein product: CASSAYQTQYF.

This clonotype was recorded once. The rearrangement uses TRBV2 and TRBJ2-6, with D uncertain. The germline V gene has CDR1 SNHLY and CDR2 FYNNEI. This CDR3 is built from 14 residues. Trimming shortened V by 10 bases and J by 0 bases, and 10 bases separated the two germline ends. Here the CDR3 DNA reads TGTGCCAACTATGCCATCTCTGGGGCCAACGTCCTGACTTTC. Encoded protein: CANYAISGANVLTF.

The table lists this clonotype with many counts. The rearrangement links TRBV18 to TRBJ2-7, with TRBD2 matching 7 bases. The CDR3 contains 13 residues. Germline CDR1 is KGHSH and CDR2 is LQKENI. After removal of 8 bases from V and 2 bases from J, the junction contained 6 bases not matched to a gene. The CDR3 region has the DNA TGTGCCAGCAGCCCGGGGGGAACCTACGAGCAGTACGTC. Translation: CASSPGGTYEQYV.

This clonotype was found many times. The V gene is TRBV7-9, the J gene TRBJ2-1, with D tentatively TRBD2 (6 bases). There are 18 residues in the CDR3. Trimming shortened V by 1 base and J by 2 bases, and 18 bases separated the two germline ends. Germline V gene data show CDR1 as SEHNR and CDR2 as FQNEAQ (reference sequence). The CDR3 bases are TGTGCCAGCAGCTTAGGGTTCATCGGGAGTAATACCTACAATGAGCAGTTCTTC. It yields the protein CASSLGFIGSNTYNEQFF.

This clonotype was counted many times. The chain recombines TRBV10-2 with TRBJ2-2; D call uncertain. The germline gives CDR1 WSHSY, CDR2 SAAADI. With 4 bases removed from V and 6 bases from J, the gap between germline ends came to 9 bases. This CDR3 comprises 13 residues. Written as DNA, the CDR3 is TGCGCCAGCAGTGTGGGCTCCCCCGGGGAGCTGTTTTTT. Protein sequence: CASSVGSPGELFF.

This clonotype was detected only a few times. The genes are TRBV4-2 and TRBJ1-4, with TRBD1 as a possible D gene (5 bases). Germline CDR1 reads LGHNA; CDR2 reads YNFKEQ. Between the trimmed V and J ends, which lost 1 base and 6 bases, there was a span of 12 bases. The CDR3 sequence is 15 residues long. CDR3 amino acids: CASSQAIGGDEKLFF. The CDR3 nucleotides read TGTGCCAGCAGCCAAGCGATCGGGGGGGATGAAAAACTGTTTTTT.

This clonotype has more than one count but fewer than ten. The CDR3 reads CASSPAPSGGPYF. CDR3 coding DNA: TGTGCCAGCAGCCCTGCTCCTAGCGGGGGGCCGTATTTT. This chain connects TRBV12-3 or TRBV12-4 to TRBJ2-3; TRBD2 matches 11 bases. This CDR3 contains 13 residues. Trimming removed 6 bases from V and 14 bases from J; junction bases left unmatched: 10.

This sequence joins TRBV11-2 and TRBJ2-3; D is ambiguous. The CDR3 is made up of 14 amino acids. The V and J ends lost 6 bases and 2 bases respectively, with 12 bases between them. Germline lookup yields CDR1 SGHAT and CDR2 FQNNGV. DNA of the CDR3: TGTGCCAGCAGAAATACACCCCCCACAGATACGCAGTATTTT. It yields the protein CASRNTPPTDTQYF.

This clonotype appeared many times. V and J are TRBV29-1 and TRBJ1-1; 8 nucleotides line up with TRBD1. Germline CDR1 and CDR2: SQVTM and ANQGSEA. V was pared by 7 bases and J by 0 bases, with 4 bases of the junction left unmatched. The CDR3 covers 13 residues. CDR3 nucleotide sequence: TGCAGCGCAACAGGGGGTTTGAACACTGAAGCTTTCTTT. Encoded protein: CSATGGLNTEAFF.

The chain employs TRBV28 and TRBJ1-5; D ambiguous. CDR3 length: 15 amino acids. The V gene lost 8 bases and the J gene lost 2 bases, with 16 bases spanning the gap. Germline loops: CDR1 MDHEN, CDR2 SYDVKM. As DNA, the CDR3 is TGTGCCAGCTCAAAAGAAGGAGCGCGCAATCAGCCCCAGCATTTT. Its protein product is CASSKEGARNQPQHF. The full variable domain, rest sourced from reference TRBV28 and TRBJ1-5, is DVKVTQSSRYLVKRTGEKVFLECVQDMDHENMFWYRQDPGLGLRLIYFSYDVKMKEKGDIPEGYSVSREKKERFSLILESASTNQTSMYLCASSKEGARNQPQHFGDGTRLSIL.

The CDR3, as DNA: TGTGCCAGCACCGCGGGGTTCCATGGCTACACCTTC. As protein: CASTAGFHGYTF. The V and J genes are TRBV5-6 and TRBJ1-2; D gene uncertain. Germline lookup yields CDR1 SGHDT and CDR2 YYEEEE. Between the trimmed V and J ends, which lost 6 bases and 6 bases, there was a span of 12 bases. CDR3 length: 12 amino acids.

For the CDR3, the DNA is TGTGCCAGCAGTCAGGAGGCTGCGTATGTCACCATATATTTT. The encoded protein is CASSQEAAYVTIYF. The J gene is TRBJ1-3, the V gene TRBV6-5; D unresolved. The CDR3 totals 14 residues. Germline CDR1 MNHEY, CDR2 SVGAGI. Trimming took off 5 bases at V and 9 bases at J, with 17 bases between the two ends.

The chain has TRBV20-1 and TRBJ1-1, with 7 positions matching TRBD1. The CDR3 runs 15 residues. V lost 5 bases to trimming and J lost 0 bases; unmatched junction nucleotides: 9. Germline CDR1 reads DFQATT; CDR2 reads SNEGSKA (reference sequence). CDR3 amino acids: CSADTGDRMNTEAFF. In DNA, the CDR3 is TGCAGTGCTGACACAGGGGATAGGATGAACACTGAAGCTTTCTTT.

There are a few counts of this clonotype. This chain joins TRBV11-2 and TRBJ1-4; TRBD1 might be the D (5 bases). In germline, CDR1 is SGHAT, CDR2 FQNNGV. The length of the CDR3 is 16 residues. V was shortened by 3 bases and J by 8 bases, with 19 bases between the two germline ends. The CDR3 protein is CASSFLAAGTREKLFF. The CDR3, as DNA: TGTGCCAGCAGCTTTCTGGCTGCAGGGACGAGGGAAAAACTGTTTTTT.

This clonotype was observed a few times. The rearrangement joins TRBV7-9 to TRBJ1-4; D is uncertain. Germline loops: CDR1 SEHNR, CDR2 FQNEAQ (reference sequence). Between the trimmed V and J ends, which lost 1 base and 7 bases, there was a span of 10 bases. The CDR3 totals 14 residues. The CDR3 reads CASSLGVLGEKLFF. CDR3 sequence (DNA): TGTGCCAGCAGCTTAGGAGTGTTAGGTGAAAAACTGTTTTTT. The variable domain in full, completed from reference TRBV7-9 and TRBJ1-4, reads DTGVSQNPRHKITKRGQNVTFRCDPISEHNRLYWYRQTLGQGPEFLTYFQNEAQLEKSRLLSDRFSAERPKGSFSTLEIQRTEQGDSAMYLCASSLGVLGEKLFFGSGTQLSVL.

This clonotype has a handful of counts. The V gene is TRBV30, the J gene TRBJ2-3; D call uncertain. The CDR3 is 11 residues long. V lost 2 bases and J lost 2, with 2 bases in between. The germline CDR1 and CDR2 sequences are GTSNPN and SVGIG (reference sequence). DNA for the CDR3: TGTGCCTGGAGTCACACAGATACGCAGTATTTT. This encodes CAWSHTDTQYF.

This clonotype appeared a few times. This sequence joins TRBV15 and TRBJ1-3; unclear D gene. The germline V gene encodes CDR1 LNHNV and CDR2 YYDKDF (reference sequence). This CDR3 is 15 amino acids long. V was pared by 0 bases and J by 0 bases, with 6 bases between. CDR3 DNA sequence: TGTGCCACCAGCAGAGATCGCTTCTCTGGAAACACCATATATTTT. Protein sequence: CATSRDRFSGNTIYF.

This clonotype was observed a handful of times. This rearrangement joins TRBV12-3 or TRBV12-4 to TRBJ2-7; D possibly corresponds to TRBD1 (5 bases). Between the trimmed V and J ends, which lost 4 bases and 1 base, there was a span of 14 bases. The CDR3 totals 15 residues. Here the CDR3 reads CASSSIDSPSYEQYF. CDR3 in DNA: TGTGCCAGCAGTTCGATCGACAGTCCTTCCTACGAGCAGTACTTC.

This chain links TRBV5-1 with TRBJ2-2; D is undetermined. The CDR3 is made up of 14 amino acids. The germline gives CDR1 SGHRS, CDR2 YFSETQ. V lost 4 bases and J 6 bases, leaving 13 bases between the germline ends. The CDR3 sequence: CASSRLGSAGELFF. The CDR3 DNA reads TGCGCCAGCAGCCGGTTGGGATCGGCCGGGGAGCTGTTTTTT. Looking up the rest from reference TRBV5-1 and TRBJ2-2 gives the full variable domain: KAGVTQTPRYLIKTRGQQVTLSCSPISGHRSVSWYQQTPGQGLQFLFEYFSETQRNKGNFPGRFSGRQFSNSRSEMNVSTLELGDSALYLCASSRLGSAGELFFGEGSRLTVL.

The genes are TRBV7-9 and TRBJ2-7; D ambiguous. This CDR3 has 14 amino acids. Per the germline V gene, CDR1 is SEHNR and CDR2 is FQNEAQ (reference sequence). Trimming cost V 1 base and J 5 bases, with 12 bases left between them. The CDR3 loop reads CASSLVAGSHEQYF. The CDR3 nucleotides are TGTGCCAGCAGCTTAGTGGCAGGTAGCCACGAGCAGTACTTC.

The sample holds many counts of this clonotype. This chain connects TRBV5-1 to TRBJ2-1, with 10 nucleotides matching TRBD2. V was pared by 4 bases and J by 6 bases, with 10 bases of the junction left unmatched. The CDR3 contains 16 residues. Per the germline V gene, CDR1 is SGHRS and CDR2 is YFSETQ. The CDR3 spells CASSLLAGGAGNEQFF. The CDR3 nucleotides are TGCGCCAGCAGCCTATTAGCGGGGGGTGCTGGCAATGAGCAGTTCTTC.

The chain has TRBV10-2 and TRBJ1-5; TRBD1 matches at 9 bases. This CDR3 region has 14 residues. Germline CDR1 and CDR2: WSHSY and SAAADI. Trimming took 3 bases from V and 9 from J; bases not matched to a gene: 6. The CDR3 here is CASSEPGQGWPQHF. In DNA form, the CDR3 reads TGCGCCAGCAGTGAACCGGGACAGGGCTGGCCCCAGCATTTT.

The gene calls are TRBV5-1 and TRBJ2-5; 9 bases agree with TRBD2. CDR1 SGHRS and CDR2 YFSETQ come from the germline V gene. V lost 0 bases to trimming and J lost 4 bases; unmatched junction nucleotides: 10. The CDR3 is 17 amino acids. In DNA form, the CDR3 reads TGCGCCAGCAGCTTGGTGGGGGAGACTAGCGGTGGAGAGACCCAGTACTTC. It encodes CASSLVGETSGGETQYF.

This clonotype has more than one count but fewer than ten. This CDR3 is CSAPSGGKDTQYF. The CDR3, as DNA: TGCAGTGCCCCTAGCGGGGGGAAAGATACGCAGTATTTT. The chain uses TRBV20-1 and TRBJ2-3; TRBD2 aligns across 11 bases. The CDR3 has 13 amino acids. Looked up from germline, CDR1 is DFQATT and CDR2 is SNEGSKA (reference sequence). V trimming: 6 bases; J trimming: 5 bases; junction bases outside the gene matches: 4.